One and the same sample provided the 16 T cell receptor beta chains below, sequenced in a study of CD4+ T cells in melanoma. Libraries were prepared by immunoSEQ multiplex PCR; TCRdb keeps only in-frame clonotypes and omits some of them. The sample includes over 45,000 clones, 60% to 75% of them seen just once. The specimen sequenced was tumor tissue. These receptors were obtained from a human donor with melanoma.

The V and J genes are TRBV2 and TRBJ1-5; 7 bases map to TRBD1. V shed 6 bases, J shed 2 bases, and the junction held 4 bases outside the gene matches. Germline-derived CDR1 and CDR2 are SNHLY and FYNNEI. There are 14 residues in the CDR3. The CDR3 region is CASRTGSGNQPQHF. CDR3 sequence (DNA): TGTGCCAGCAGGACAGGGTCGGGCAATCAGCCCCAGCATTTT.

V and J are TRBV13 and TRBJ2-5, with 7 bases fitting TRBD1. CDR3 length: 13 amino acids. The V gene's germline CDR1 is PRHDT and CDR2 FYEKMQ (reference sequence). The junction had 7 bases not matched to a gene; V was cut back by 5 bases and J by 7 bases. CDR3 sequence (DNA): TGTGCCAGCAGCGGGACAGCCCCGGGGACCCAGTACTTC. Translating it yields CASSGTAPGTQYF. Supplemented by reference TRBV13 and TRBJ2-5, the full variable domain reads AAGVIQSPRHLIKEKRETATLKCYPIPRHDTVYWYQQGPGQDPQFLISFYEKMQSDKGSIPDRFSAQQFSDYHSELNMSSLELGDSALYFCASSGTAPGTQYFGPGTRLLVL.

The gene calls are TRBV27 and TRBJ2-7, with D unclear. V was cut by 9 bases and J by 2 bases, with 8 bases left in between. This CDR3 spans 11 amino acids. The germline V gene has CDR1 MNHEY and CDR2 SMNVEV (reference sequence). The CDR3 DNA reads TGTGCCAGTCAAACCGCCTACGAGCAGTACTTC. It translates to CASQTAYEQYF.

The chain employs TRBV10-3 and TRBJ2-1; 11 bases are shared with TRBD1. The CDR3 contains 13 residues. Germline lookup yields CDR1 ENHRY and CDR2 SYGVKD. After removal of 8 bases from V and 6 bases from J, the junction contained 3 bases not matched to a gene. This CDR3 is CAIGTGGINEQFF. The CDR3 region has the DNA TGTGCCATCGGGACAGGGGGGATCAATGAGCAGTTCTTC.

In DNA form, the CDR3 reads TGTGCCAGCAGTCCCGGGACTCATTACGAGCAGTACTTC. This translates into CASSPGTHYEQYF. V usage is TRBV6-6 and J usage is TRBJ2-7, with D possibly TRBD2 on 6 matching bases. Trimming stripped 5 bases from V and 4 bases from J, with 12 bases between. The CDR3 consists of 13 residues. Looked up from germline, CDR1 is MNHNY and CDR2 is SVGAGI (reference sequence).

V is TRBV2 and J is TRBJ2-6; D is undetermined. The CDR3 sequence is 16 residues long. The V and J ends lost 2 bases and 1 base respectively, with 9 bases between them. CDR1 and CDR2 (germline): SNHLY, FYNNEI. The CDR3 nucleotides are TGTGCCAGCAGTGAATGGACGTATTCTGGGGCCAACGTCCTGACTTTC. Translated: CASSEWTYSGANVLTF.

By sample fraction, this clone is medium-sized. The V and J genes are TRBV6-1 and TRBJ1-2, with TRBD1 as a possible D gene (6 bases). V gave up 4 bases and J gave up 1 base, with 16 bases separating them. This CDR3 region has 16 residues. Germline CDR1 reads MNHNS; CDR2 reads SASEGT. CDR3 loop: CASSGVGQKFNYGYTF. The CDR3 DNA is TGTGCCAGCAGTGGAGTTGGACAGAAATTTAACTATGGCTACACCTTC.

The chain is built from TRBV30 and TRBJ2-3; a possible D gene is TRBD1 (6 bases). Germline values: CDR1 GTSNPN, CDR2 SVGIG (reference sequence). The CDR3 runs 15 residues. V gave up 5 bases and J gave up 6 bases, with 21 bases separating them. CDR3 amino acids: CAWRGGFSWADTQYF. The CDR3 nucleotides read TGTGCCTGGCGAGGGGGATTTAGTTGGGCGGATACGCAGTATTTT.

This chain joins TRBV6-6 and TRBJ1-1, with D maybe TRBD1 (6 bases). Germline V lookup: CDR1 MNHNY, CDR2 SVGAGI (reference sequence). Trimming left V 4 bases short and J 3 bases short, with 18 bases between. This CDR3 contains 16 residues. CDR3 protein: CASSSTGISGDTEAFF. DNA for the CDR3: TGTGCCAGCAGTTCTACCGGAATCTCAGGGGACACTGAAGCTTTCTTT.

The V gene is TRBV6-5, the J gene TRBJ1-4, with unresolved D. This CDR3 comprises 14 residues. Germline loops: CDR1 MNHEY, CDR2 SVGAGI. The germline V and J ends were trimmed by 6 bases and 2 bases, with 10 bases remaining between them. The CDR3 DNA reads TGTGCCAGCAGGGGTCCGGTCACTAATGAAAAACTGTTTTTT. Protein: CASRGPVTNEKLFF.

Here the CDR3 DNA reads TGTGCCAGCTCACCACGCGGACAGGGGTTTGAAAAACTGTTTTTT. Translation gives CASSPRGQGFEKLFF. The chain couples TRBV18 to TRBJ1-4; TRBD1 agrees at 9 bases. The CDR3 length is 15 residues. Germline V gene sequence: CDR1 KGHSH, CDR2 LQKENI. The V gene end was trimmed by 1 base and the J gene end by 7 bases; junction bases not matched to a gene: 4.

The J gene is TRBJ2-1, the V gene TRBV6-6; 8 bases fit TRBD1. Germline V CDR1 and CDR2: MNHNY, SVGAGI (reference sequence). The CDR3 runs to 14 residues. V gave up 4 bases and J gave up 5 bases; unmatched junction bases: 4. The DNA for the CDR3 is TGTGCCAGCAGTTTACAGGGGGGCGACAATGAGCAGTTCTTC. Residues: CASSLQGGDNEQFF.

CDR3 nucleotide sequence: TGCGCCAGCAGCTCGGCGGGACCCAACACTGGCTACACCTTC. Translation: CASSSAGPNTGYTF. The gene calls are TRBV5-1 and TRBJ1-2; a possible D gene is TRBD1 (5 bases). Trimming removed 3 bases at V and 7 bases at J, with 16 bases between. The germline V gene has CDR1 SGHRS and CDR2 YFSETQ. The CDR3 has 14 residues.

This CDR3 is CASSEETVNYGYTF. The CDR3 DNA reads TGTGCCAGCAGTGAAGAAACAGTTAACTATGGCTACACCTTC. This sequence joins TRBV2 and TRBJ1-2; D is undetermined. Looked up from germline, CDR1 is SNHLY and CDR2 is FYNNEI. Trimming removed 1 base at V and 1 base at J, with 7 bases between. The CDR3 is 14 residues long.

This chain joins TRBV6-5 and TRBJ2-5; 7 bases match TRBD2. CDR1 is MNHEY and CDR2 is SVGAGI in the germline V gene. V shed 2 bases, J shed 11 bases, and the junction held 5 bases outside the gene matches. There are 12 residues in the CDR3. The CDR3 loop is CASSYDGTMQYF. In DNA, the CDR3 is TGTGCCAGCAGTTACGACGGGACTATGCAGTACTTC.

The rearrangement uses TRBV28 and TRBJ1-2; 8 bases are a match to TRBD1. In germline, CDR1 is MDHEN, CDR2 SYDVKM. This CDR3 contains 14 residues. V gave up 6 bases and J gave up 7 bases; unmatched junction bases: 10. The CDR3 loop reads CASSPGQGSGGYTF. The CDR3 DNA follows: TGTGCCAGCAGCCCCGGACAGGGATCAGGTGGCTACACCTTC.